The present TCR beta chain was sequenced within a study of CD8+ T cells in alopecia areata. Remarks on this clone: The target antigen is unknown.

Trimming pared 1 base from V and 4 bases from J, leaving 5 bases between. This CDR3 is 13 amino acids long. The germline V gene encodes CDR1 SGHDN and CDR2 FVKESK. Study-wide results and limits: There was only one nonresponder, so it was unclear how baseline CD8+ expansion relates to response.

The treatment: oral pan-JAK inhibitor, 5-10 mg twice daily. Isolated RNA was reverse transcribed into cDNA used as the sequencing template. Profiling relied on immunoSEQ multiplex PCR, and the TCRdb table lists in-frame clones only, not all of them. The top ten clones hold approximately 15% of a sample with over 120,000 clones, roughly 52% of them seen once. This sequence originates from a human donor with alopecia areata. This specimen was CD8+ T cells sorted from blood, taken at week 4, from a patient treated with tofacitinib. The chain combines TRBV14 with TRBJ2-1; D is ambiguous. The CDR3 DNA reads TGTGCCAGCAGCCAAGCCCCATACAATGAGCAGTTCTTC. Translating it yields CASSQAPYNEQFF.